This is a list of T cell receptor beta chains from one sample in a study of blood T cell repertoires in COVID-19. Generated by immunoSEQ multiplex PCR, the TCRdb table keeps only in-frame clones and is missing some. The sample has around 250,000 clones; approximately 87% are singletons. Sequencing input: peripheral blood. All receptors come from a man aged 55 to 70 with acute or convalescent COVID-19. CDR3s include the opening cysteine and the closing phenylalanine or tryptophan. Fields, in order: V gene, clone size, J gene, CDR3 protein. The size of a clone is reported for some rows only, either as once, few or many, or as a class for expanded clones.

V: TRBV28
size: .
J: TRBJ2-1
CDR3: CASSRAGQGARNEQFF

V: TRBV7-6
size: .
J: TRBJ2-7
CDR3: CASSLDSSGTDEQYF

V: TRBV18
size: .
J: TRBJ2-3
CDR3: CASSPTAGGPGDTQYF

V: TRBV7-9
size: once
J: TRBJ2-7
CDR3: CASSFDRGQSYEQYF

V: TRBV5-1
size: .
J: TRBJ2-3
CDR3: CASSSEGGGRAIDTQYF

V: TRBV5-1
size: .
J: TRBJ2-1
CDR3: CASSLLSGTSYNEQFF

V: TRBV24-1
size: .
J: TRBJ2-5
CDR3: CATSDADSRETQYF

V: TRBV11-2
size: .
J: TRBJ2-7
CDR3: CASSLIQGMYEQYF

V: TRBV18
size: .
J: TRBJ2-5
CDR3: CASSPGGSLETQYF

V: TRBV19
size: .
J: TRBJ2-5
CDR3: CASSDSGQETQYF

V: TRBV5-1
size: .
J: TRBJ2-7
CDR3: CASSLDQGSGYEQYF

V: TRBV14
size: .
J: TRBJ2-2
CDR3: CASSQELRASQGGELFF

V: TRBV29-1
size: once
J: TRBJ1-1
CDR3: CSVRPTVGTEAFF

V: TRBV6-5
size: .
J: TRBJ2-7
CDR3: CASSYSTGEQYF

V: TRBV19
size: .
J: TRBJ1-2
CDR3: CASSMAGRSDGYTF

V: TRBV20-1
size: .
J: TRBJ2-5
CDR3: CSASRAGDGEETQYF

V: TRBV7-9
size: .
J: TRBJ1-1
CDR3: CASGHSEAFF

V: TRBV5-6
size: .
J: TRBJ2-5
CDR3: CASSLTSGRTVYQETQYF

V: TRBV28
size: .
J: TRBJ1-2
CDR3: CASSLNPRDRSGYTF

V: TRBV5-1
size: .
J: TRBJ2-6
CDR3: CASSPSLGAPLSGANVLTF

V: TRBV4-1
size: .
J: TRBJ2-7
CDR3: CASSAQLDRGFGEQYF

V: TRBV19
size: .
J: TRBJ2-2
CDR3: CASSMVGGNTGELFF

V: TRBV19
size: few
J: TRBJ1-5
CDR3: CASSPQQGPSGAQHF

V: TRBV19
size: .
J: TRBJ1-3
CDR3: CASSISQGAEGNTIYF

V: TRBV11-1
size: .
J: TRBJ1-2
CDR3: CASSLSAATNYGYTF

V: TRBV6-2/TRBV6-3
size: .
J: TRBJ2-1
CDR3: CASSRGYNEQFF

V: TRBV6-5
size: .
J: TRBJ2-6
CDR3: CASIKSSGANVLTF

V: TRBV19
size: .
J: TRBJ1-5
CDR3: CASSVGQRNQPQHF

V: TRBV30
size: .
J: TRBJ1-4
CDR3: CAWSHNRGSNEKLFF

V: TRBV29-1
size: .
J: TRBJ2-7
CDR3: CSVGLAGVGEQYF

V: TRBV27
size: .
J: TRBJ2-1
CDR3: CASSLRSGRNNEQFF

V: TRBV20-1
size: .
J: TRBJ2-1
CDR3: CSASWTGYNEQFF

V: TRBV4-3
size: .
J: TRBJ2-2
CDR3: CASSQGTGGELFF

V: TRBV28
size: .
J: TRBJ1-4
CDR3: CASGGRSGGEEKLFF

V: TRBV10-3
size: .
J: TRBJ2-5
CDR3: CATTHESIETQYF

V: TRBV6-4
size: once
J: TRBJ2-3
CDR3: CASSERETGGYDTQYF

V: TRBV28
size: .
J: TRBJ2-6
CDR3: CASSLLAPGANVLTF

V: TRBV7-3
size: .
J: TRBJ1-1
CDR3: CASKETGGTEAFF

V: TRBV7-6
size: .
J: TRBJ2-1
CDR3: CASSLEGLAGGPGNEQFF

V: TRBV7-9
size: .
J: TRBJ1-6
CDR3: CASSLPTGGFSPLHF

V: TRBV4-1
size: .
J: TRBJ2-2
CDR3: CASRLGTGTGELFF

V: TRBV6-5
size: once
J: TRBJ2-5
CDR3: CASTRTGGETQYF